Reported below is one T cell receptor (beta chain). Its cognate antigen is unknown. This record belongs to a study of graft-versus-host responses after intestinal transplantation. Across the whole study: Isolated intestinal, liver-intestinal, or multivisceral transplants were what recipients had. Findings of the study overall: Clonal ratios of graft-versus-host to host-versus-graft in allografts were high for patients exhibiting graft-donor T cell macrochimerism. Present in recipient marrow, GvH clones included some that appeared first in ileum or blood.

The table came from immunoSEQ multiplex PCR; TCRdb's copy has only in-frame clones and leaves some out. The data show some 13,000 clones, with almost 85% seen just once and roughly 25% held by the top ten. The TCR sequence derives from a human patient who received an intestinal transplant, so some T cells may come from the graft donor. Here the sequenced sample was PBMCs, taken after intestinal transplantation.

In nucleotides, the CDR3 is TGTGCCAGCAGCTTATATCGGGCAGATACGCAGTATTTT. Translation gives CASSLYRADTQYF. The rearrangement links TRBV7-9 to TRBJ2-3; D remains unclear. CDR3 length: 13 residues. CDR1 is SEHNR, CDR2 FQNEAQ, per germline (reference sequence). V was cut by 2 bases and J by 4 bases, with 7 bases left in between.